The rows below give T cell receptor beta chains drawn from one sample of a study of blood T cells in healthy people across ages. TCRdb passed the 5' RACE reads through MiXCR, listing each CDR3 protein once. The table shows over 700,000 distinct CDR3 sequences, with about 55% occurring only once. Sequencing used blood. The receptors here all came from a man older than 75 in good health. Both conserved end residues are part of each CDR3. A D gene is named only where the DNA matches it firmly. Expanded clones are given a class, and other clones once, few, many or no size at all.

>TRBV3-1|TRBJ2-1|.|TRBD2
TGTGCCAGCAGCCAAGGGACATCTGGGACTAGCGTGCGGAATGAGCAGTTCTTC
CASSQGTSGTSVRNEQFF
>TRBV7-9|TRBJ2-1|.|TRBD2
TGTGCCAGCAGCTTAAGACCACGGACTAGCGGGGACAATGAGCAGTTCTTC
CASSLRPRTSGDNEQFF
>TRBV6-5|TRBJ2-5|few|.
TGTGCCAGCAGTTACGACTACAGAGGCGGGCAAGAGACCCAGTACTTC
CASSYDYRGGQETQYF
>TRBV7-8|TRBJ2-5|.|TRBD2
TGTGCCAGCAGGGAAGGATTCGGACTAGCGGGAGGAAGTGAGCAGTACTTC
CASREGFGLAGGSEQYF
>TRBV20-1|TRBJ2-5|.|TRBD2
TGCAGTGCTAGAGGGTTGAGCGGGATCGGCAATGAGCAGTACTTC
CSARGLSGIGNEQYF
>TRBV12-3/TRBV12-4|TRBJ2-7|few|TRBD2
TGTGCCAGCAGTCGACTAGCGGGACCTTTCTACGAGCAGTACTTC
CASSRLAGPFYEQYF
>TRBV20-1|TRBJ2-1|.|.
TGCAGTGCTGGGAGGACCAGGTCCTACAATGAGCAGTTCTTC
CSAGRTRSYNEQFF
>TRBV7-2|TRBJ1-4|.|TRBD1
TGTGCCAGCAGCTTAGATGGGACAGGCGGAAAACTGTTTTTT
CASSLDGTGGKLFF
>TRBV29-1|TRBJ2-5|few|TRBD2
TGCAGCGTTGTAGGAGCGGGAGTTGGTGAGACCCAGTACTTC
CSVVGAGVGETQYF
>TRBV18|TRBJ2-3|.|TRBD1
TGTGCCAGCTCAACAGCAGGGGGCGGGAATACGCAGTATTTT
CASSTAGGGNTQYF
>TRBV7-9|TRBJ1-4|.|.
TGTGCCAGCAGCTCGACCCAACAAAAACTGTTTTTT
CASSSTQQKLFF
>TRBV5-1|TRBJ2-1|.|TRBD2
TGCGCCAGCAGCTTAGCCCCAGCGGGGGGAAATGAGCAGTTCTTC
CASSLAPAGGNEQFF
>TRBV2|TRBJ2-5|.|TRBD2
TGTGCCAGCAGTGGGACTAGCGGGAGGCAGACCCAGTACTTC
CASSGTSGRQTQYF
>TRBV6-6|TRBJ2-7|.|.
TGTGCCAGCAGTTCGGGGACACCTTCCTACGAGCAGTACTTC
CASSSGTPSYEQYF
>TRBV13|TRBJ2-7|few|TRBD1
TGTGCCAGCCGCGGACAGGGGAGAGGCGAGCAGTACTTC
CASRGQGRGEQYF
>TRBV12-3/TRBV12-4|TRBJ2-3|few|.
TGTGCCAGCAGCTTAAGCGGAGCCCTCGGATACGCGTATTTT
CASSLSGALGYAYF
>TRBV3-1|TRBJ2-1|.|.
TGTGCCAGCAGCCAGGGGGACCCCCCGGTCCACAATGAGCAGTTCTTC
CASSQGDPPVHNEQFF
>TRBV20-1|TRBJ2-1|.|.
TGCAGTGCTAGTGACAGGGGCGGAGCGGGATCACAGTTCTTC
CSASDRGGAGSQFF
>TRBV28|TRBJ2-7|.|.
TGTGCCACCGGGAAACTATACGAGCAGTACTTC
CATGKLYEQYF
>TRBV4-2|TRBJ2-7|.|TRBD2
TGTGCCAGCAGCCAAGAAGCTGTAGCGGGGCCCTACGAGCAGTACTTC
CASSQEAVAGPYEQYF
>TRBV12-5|TRBJ2-7|.|.
TGTGCTAGTGGAGACCCGGGGATACAGGGCGAGCAGTACTTC
CASGDPGIQGEQYF
>TRBV6-5|TRBJ2-7|.|.
TGTGCCAGCAGTTACCAGGGCCCTGGACCTTACGAGCAGTACTTC
CASSYQGPGPYEQYF
>TRBV2|TRBJ1-1|.|TRBD1
TGTGCCAGCAGTGCCCGGGACAGGGACACTGAAGCTTTCTTT
CASSARDRDTEAFF
>TRBV20-1|TRBJ2-7|.|TRBD1
TGCAGTGCTAGGGGACAGCTATCCTACGAGCAGTACTTC
CSARGQLSYEQYF
>TRBV2|TRBJ2-7|.|.
TGTGCCAGCGATTCCTTTAGGGTAGGTGAGCAGTACTTC
CASDSFRVGEQYF
>TRBV29-1|TRBJ1-2|.|TRBD1
TGCAGCGCCCGGACAGGACAAGCTAACTATGGCTACACCTTC
CSARTGQANYGYTF
>TRBV12-3/TRBV12-4|TRBJ2-5|.|.
TGTGCCAGCAGTATCACGGCCACACCCGAAGAGACCCAGTACTTC
CASSITATPEETQYF
>TRBV20-1|TRBJ1-6|.|.
TGCAGTGCTAGAACCGATAGGACGGCCTCACCCCTCCACTTT
CSARTDRTASPLHF
>TRBV10-3|TRBJ2-1|.|TRBD2
TGTGCCATCAGTGAGGACGGGGGGGAGACAATCCCCAGTTATGAGCAGTTCTTC
CAISEDGGETIPSYEQFF
>TRBV4-2|TRBJ2-1|.|TRBD2
TGTGCCAGCAGCCAAGTCCCCCCCCTAGCGGGGGTTGTAGATGAGCAGTTCTTC
CASSQVPPLAGVVDEQFF
>TRBV20-1|TRBJ1-2|.|.
TGCAGTGCTAGGAGGAGCAGCTATGGCTACACCTTC
CSARRSSYGYTF
>TRBV10-3|TRBJ1-2|.|.
TGTGCCATCAGTGAGTCTTTAGGACAGAGCTCTGGCTACACCTTC
CAISESLGQSSGYTF
>TRBV5-1|TRBJ2-3|.|.
TGCGCCAGCAGTTTCACTGGGGGGACCACAGATACGCAGTATTTT
CASSFTGGTTDTQYF
>TRBV3-1|TRBJ2-1|.|TRBD2
TGTGCCAGCAGCCGGCGGGAGGCGGGTAATGAGCAGTTCTTC
CASSRREAGNEQFF
>TRBV14|TRBJ2-7|.|.
TGTGCCAGCAGCCATGCTAGGGATGCGAACGAGCAGTACTTC
CASSHARDANEQYF
>TRBV24-1|TRBJ2-1|.|TRBD1
TGTGCCACCGGGAGGAGGGACAGGGCTTACAACGAGCAGTTCTTC
CATGRRDRAYNEQFF
>TRBV18|TRBJ2-5|.|.
TGTGCCAGCTCACCAGGGACAGAGACCCAGTACTTC
CASSPGTETQYF
>TRBV18|TRBJ2-3|.|.
TGTGCCAGCTCACCACTTATGACACCCAACACAGATACGCAGTATTTT
CASSPLMTPNTDTQYF
>TRBV5-1|TRBJ2-5|.|TRBD1
TGCGCCAGCAGCTCATGGGACAGGGGCCCTAAAGAGCAGTACTTC
CASSSWDRGPKEQYF
>TRBV5-1|TRBJ1-1|.|.
TGCGCCAGCAGCCTGGGCGGACAAAATAAAAATGAAGCTTTCTTT
CASSLGGQNKNEAFF
>TRBV20-1|TRBJ1-1|.|TRBD1
TGCAGTGCTAGAAAGCAGGGGGCGAGAGGCACTGAAGCTTTCTTT
CSARKQGARGTEAFF
>TRBV2|TRBJ1-4|.|.
TGTGCCAGCAGTGACCCCCACCGGGAACACCCGGAAAGAAAACTGTTTTTT
CASSDPHREHPERKLFF